Sequencing of this T cell receptor (beta chain) was carried out in a study of T cell repertoires in cytomegalovirus infection. With respect to this clonotype: Its specificity is not known.

CDR1 is MNHEY, CDR2 SMNVEV, per germline (reference sequence). With 4 bases clipped from V and 1 base from J, the junction kept 9 bases outside the gene matches. This CDR3 is built from 17 residues. The study, taken as a whole, reports: Cumulated frequencies of public TCR beta families served to identify carriers of CMV plus the relevant HLA. Across the ex vivo response, the dominant clonotypes were HLA-C-restricted CMV-specific TCR beta clonotypes.

TCRdb used MiXCR to reprocess the reads, holding one entry per CDR3 protein. Among around 100,000 distinct CDR3 sequences, about 15% were seen once, and the ten largest hold around 8.5%. Source material: PBMCs. The rearrangement joins TRBV27 to TRBJ1-2; 10 bases match TRBD1. This TCR was sampled from a human donor in good health (CMV status not recorded). Some clones in this sample may be carry-over from other donors' samples. CDR3 region: CASSYKGQGTFNYGYTF. CDR3 bases: TGTGCCAGCAGTTACAAGGGACAGGGGACTTTTAACTATGGCTACACCTTC.